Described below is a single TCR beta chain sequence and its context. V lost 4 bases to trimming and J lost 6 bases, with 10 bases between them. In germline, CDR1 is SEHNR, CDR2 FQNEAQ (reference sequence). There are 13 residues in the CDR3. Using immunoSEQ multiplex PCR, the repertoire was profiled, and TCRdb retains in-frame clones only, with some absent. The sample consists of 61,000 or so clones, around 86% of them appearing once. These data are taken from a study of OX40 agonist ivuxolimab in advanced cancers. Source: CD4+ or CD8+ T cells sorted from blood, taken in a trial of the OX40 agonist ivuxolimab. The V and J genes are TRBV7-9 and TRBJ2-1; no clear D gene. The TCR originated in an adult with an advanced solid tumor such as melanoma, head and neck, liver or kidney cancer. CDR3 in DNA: TGTGCCAGCAGCTCAGGACGGTTCAATGAGCAGTTCTTC. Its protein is CASSSGRFNEQFF.